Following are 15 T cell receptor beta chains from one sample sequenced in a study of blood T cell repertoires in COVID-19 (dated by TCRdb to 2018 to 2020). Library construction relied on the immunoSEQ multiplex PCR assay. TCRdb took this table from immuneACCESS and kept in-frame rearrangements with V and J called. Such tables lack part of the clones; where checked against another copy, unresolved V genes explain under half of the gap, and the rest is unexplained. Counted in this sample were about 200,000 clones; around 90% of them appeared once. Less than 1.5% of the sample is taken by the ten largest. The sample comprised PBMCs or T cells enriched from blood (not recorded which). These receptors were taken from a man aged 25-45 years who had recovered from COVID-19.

This CDR3 reads CASSPSGAGAYEQYF. The CDR3 DNA reads TGTGCCAGCAGCCCCAGTGGGGCAGGAGCTTACGAGCAGTACTTC. This chain connects TRBV3-1 (or the pseudogene TRBV3-2) to TRBJ2-7, with D possibly matching TRBD1 (5 bases). This CDR3 spans 15 amino acids. Trimming pared 4 bases from V and 4 bases from J, leaving 17 bases between. Germline lookup yields CDR1 LGHDT and CDR2 YNNKEL (reference sequence).

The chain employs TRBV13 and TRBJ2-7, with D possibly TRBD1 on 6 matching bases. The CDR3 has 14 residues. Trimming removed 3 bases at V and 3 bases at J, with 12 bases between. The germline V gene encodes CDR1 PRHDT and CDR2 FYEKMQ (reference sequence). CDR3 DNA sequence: TGTGCCAGCAGCTTCAGGGGAGTCCGCTACGAGCAGTACTTC. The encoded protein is CASSFRGVRYEQYF.

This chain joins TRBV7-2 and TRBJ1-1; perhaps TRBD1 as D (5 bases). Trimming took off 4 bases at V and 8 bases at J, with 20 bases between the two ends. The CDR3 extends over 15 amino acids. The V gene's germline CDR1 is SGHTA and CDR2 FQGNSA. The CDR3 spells CASSSEGIGGDEAFF. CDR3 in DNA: TGTGCCAGCAGCTCGGAGGGGATTGGAGGAGACGAAGCTTTCTTT. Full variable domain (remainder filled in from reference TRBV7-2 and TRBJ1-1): GAGVSQSPSNKVTEKGKDVELRCDPISGHTALYWYRQSLGQGLEFLIYFQGNSAPDKSGLPSDRFSAERTGGSVSTLTIQRTQQEDSAVYLCASSSEGIGGDEAFFGQGTRLTVV.

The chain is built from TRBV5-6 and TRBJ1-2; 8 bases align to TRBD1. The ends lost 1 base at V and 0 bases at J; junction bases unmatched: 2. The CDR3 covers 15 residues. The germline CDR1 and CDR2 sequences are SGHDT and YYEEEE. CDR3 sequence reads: CASSLPGQANYGYTF. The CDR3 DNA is TGTGCCAGCAGCTTGCCGGGACAGGCTAACTATGGCTACACCTTC.

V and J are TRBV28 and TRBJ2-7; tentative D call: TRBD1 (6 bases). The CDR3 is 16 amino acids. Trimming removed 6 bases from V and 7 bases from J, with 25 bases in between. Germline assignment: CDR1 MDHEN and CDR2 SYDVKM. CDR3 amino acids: CASRPSKDRPVGEQYF. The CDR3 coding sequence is TGTGCCAGCAGACCGAGTAAAGACAGGCCAGTGGGGGAGCAGTACTTC. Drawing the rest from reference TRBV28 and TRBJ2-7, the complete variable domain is DVKVTQSSRYLVKRTGEKVFLECVQDMDHENMFWYRQDPGLGLRLIYFSYDVKMKEKGDIPEGYSVSREKKERFSLILESASTNQTSMYLCASRPSKDRPVGEQYFGPGTRLTVT.

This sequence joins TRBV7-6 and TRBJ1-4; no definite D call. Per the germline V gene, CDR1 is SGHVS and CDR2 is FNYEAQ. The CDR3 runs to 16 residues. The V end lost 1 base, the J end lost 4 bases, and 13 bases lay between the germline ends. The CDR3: CASSLGYPGDNEKLFF. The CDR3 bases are TGTGCCAGCAGCTTAGGGTATCCGGGTGATAATGAAAAACTGTTTTTT.

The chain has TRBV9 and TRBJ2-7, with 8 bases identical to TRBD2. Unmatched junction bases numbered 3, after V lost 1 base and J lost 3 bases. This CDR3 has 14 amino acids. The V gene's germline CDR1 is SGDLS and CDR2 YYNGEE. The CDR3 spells CASSVSGRDYEQYF. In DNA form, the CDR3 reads TGTGCCAGCAGCGTAAGCGGGAGAGACTACGAGCAGTACTTC.

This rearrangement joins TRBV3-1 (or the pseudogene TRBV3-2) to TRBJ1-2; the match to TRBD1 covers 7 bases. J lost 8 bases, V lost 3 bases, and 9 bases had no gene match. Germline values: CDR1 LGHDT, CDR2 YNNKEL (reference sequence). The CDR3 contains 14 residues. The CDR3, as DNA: TGTGCCAGCAGCCATCCGGGACAGCTACAGGGCTACACCTTC. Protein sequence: CASSHPGQLQGYTF.

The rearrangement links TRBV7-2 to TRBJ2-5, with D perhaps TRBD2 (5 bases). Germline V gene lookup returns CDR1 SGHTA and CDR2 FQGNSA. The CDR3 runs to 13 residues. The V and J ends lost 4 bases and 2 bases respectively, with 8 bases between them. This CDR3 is CASSSRGQETQYF. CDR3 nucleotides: TGTGCCAGCAGCTCCCGGGGACAAGAGACCCAGTACTTC.

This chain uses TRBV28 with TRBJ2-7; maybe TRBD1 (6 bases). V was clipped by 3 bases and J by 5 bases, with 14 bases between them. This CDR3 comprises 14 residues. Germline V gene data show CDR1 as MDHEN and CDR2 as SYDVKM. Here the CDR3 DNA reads TGTGCCAGCAGTTTTGCAGGACAGCCGCACGAGCAGTACTTC. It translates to CASSFAGQPHEQYF. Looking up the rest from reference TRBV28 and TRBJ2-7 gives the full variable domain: DVKVTQSSRYLVKRTGEKVFLECVQDMDHENMFWYRQDPGLGLRLIYFSYDVKMKEKGDIPEGYSVSREKKERFSLILESASTNQTSMYLCASSFAGQPHEQYFGPGTRLTVT.

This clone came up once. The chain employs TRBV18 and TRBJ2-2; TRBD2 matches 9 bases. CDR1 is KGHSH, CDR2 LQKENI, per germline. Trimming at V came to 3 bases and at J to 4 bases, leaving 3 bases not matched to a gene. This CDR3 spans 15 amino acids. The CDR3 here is CASSPQAGGTGELFF. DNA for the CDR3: TGTGCCAGCTCACCTCAAGCGGGGGGCACCGGGGAGCTGTTTTTT. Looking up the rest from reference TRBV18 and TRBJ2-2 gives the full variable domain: NAGVMQNPRHLVRRRGQEARLRCSPMKGHSHVYWYRQLPEEGLKFMVYLQKENIIDESGMPKERFSAEFPKEGPSILRIQQVVRGDSAAYFCASSPQAGGTGELFFGEGSRLTVL.

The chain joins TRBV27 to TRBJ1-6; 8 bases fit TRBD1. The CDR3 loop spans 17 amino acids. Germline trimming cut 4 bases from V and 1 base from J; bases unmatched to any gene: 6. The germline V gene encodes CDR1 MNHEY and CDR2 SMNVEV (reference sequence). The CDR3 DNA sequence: TGTGCCAGCAGTTCCCGGACAGGGAGGTCCTATAATTCACCCCTCCACTTT. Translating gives CASSSRTGRSYNSPLHF.

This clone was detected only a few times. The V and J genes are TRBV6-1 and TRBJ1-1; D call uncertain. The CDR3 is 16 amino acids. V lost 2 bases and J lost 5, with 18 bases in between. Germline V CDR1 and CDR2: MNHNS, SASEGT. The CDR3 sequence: CASSESIEGRGTEAFF. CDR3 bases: TGTGCCAGCAGTGAATCGATCGAAGGTCGAGGGACTGAAGCTTTCTTT.

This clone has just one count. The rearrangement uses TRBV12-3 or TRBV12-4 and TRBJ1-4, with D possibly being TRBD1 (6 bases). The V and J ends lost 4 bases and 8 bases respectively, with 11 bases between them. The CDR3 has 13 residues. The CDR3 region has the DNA TGTGCCAGCAGTTACAGGGTTTGGGAAAAACTGTTTTTT. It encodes CASSYRVWEKLFF.

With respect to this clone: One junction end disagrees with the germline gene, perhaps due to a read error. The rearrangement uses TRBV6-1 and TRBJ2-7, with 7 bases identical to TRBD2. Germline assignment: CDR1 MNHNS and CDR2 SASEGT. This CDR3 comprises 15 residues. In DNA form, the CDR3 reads TGTGCCAGCAGAGAAGCGGGGCGCCCAGACTACGAGCAGTACTTC. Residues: CASREAGRPDYEQYF.